The rows below give T cell receptor beta chains drawn from one sample of a study of pediatric ulcerative colitis. TCRdb's copy holds only in-frame clones and misses some; the assay was immunoSEQ multiplex PCR. The data show tens of thousands of clones, with 55% to 85% seen just once and 0.65% to 0.75% held by the top ten. Sequencing was carried out using gut tissue. All receptors come from a boy between 5 and 17 years old with moderate ulcerative colitis. The conserved cysteine and the conserved F or W are not part of the CDR3 here. Clone size is stated in some rows and not others, as once, few, many or a class when expanded.

v_gene: TRBV15; abundance: .; j_gene: TRBJ2-1; CDR3aa: ATSSASGSSNEQF
v_gene: TRBV6-6; abundance: .; j_gene: TRBJ2-5; CDR3aa: ASSSFQETQY
v_gene: TRBV5-1; abundance: few; j_gene: TRBJ2-1; CDR3aa: ASSLTSGHNEQF
v_gene: TRBV6-1; abundance: few; j_gene: TRBJ1-2; CDR3aa: ATRRDSYGYT
v_gene: TRBV6-1; abundance: .; j_gene: TRBJ1-4; CDR3aa: ASSDPRATNEKLF
v_gene: TRBV15; abundance: .; j_gene: TRBJ2-7; CDR3aa: ATSSGGQGSYEQY
v_gene: TRBV6-1; abundance: .; j_gene: TRBJ1-2; CDR3aa: ASSGPGQGRDTNYGYT
v_gene: TRBV9; abundance: .; j_gene: TRBJ2-2; CDR3aa: ASSANEGVDTGELF
v_gene: TRBV28; abundance: once; j_gene: TRBJ1-5; CDR3aa: ASSLTGNQPQH
v_gene: TRBV4-2; abundance: .; j_gene: TRBJ2-3; CDR3aa: ASSPRLTEDTQY
v_gene: TRBV7-9; abundance: .; j_gene: TRBJ2-3; CDR3aa: ASSSKLTSGDTDTQY
v_gene: TRBV29-1; abundance: .; j_gene: TRBJ2-1; CDR3aa: SVERAGKYNEQF
v_gene: TRBV25-1; abundance: few; j_gene: TRBJ1-1; CDR3aa: ASSAGVRTEAF
v_gene: TRBV7-9; abundance: .; j_gene: TRBJ2-3; CDR3aa: ASSTDPSTDTQY
v_gene: TRBV2; abundance: .; j_gene: TRBJ2-5; CDR3aa: ASSAEATGQETQY
v_gene: TRBV6-4; abundance: few; j_gene: TRBJ2-3; CDR3aa: ASSGLAGDSDTQY
v_gene: TRBV10-3; abundance: .; j_gene: TRBJ2-1; CDR3aa: ASLSTRDRDVNEQF
v_gene: TRBV7-2; abundance: .; j_gene: TRBJ1-2; CDR3aa: ASSPWVLNGYT
v_gene: TRBV5-3; abundance: .; j_gene: TRBJ2-7; CDR3aa: ARSLKELAGLHYEQY
v_gene: TRBV10-3; abundance: few; j_gene: TRBJ1-5; CDR3aa: AISESGTGLYSNQPQH
v_gene: TRBV19; abundance: .; j_gene: TRBJ1-2; CDR3aa: ATLLKTSSNYGYT
v_gene: TRBV7-2; abundance: few; j_gene: TRBJ2-3; CDR3aa: ASSSLAKRADTQY
v_gene: TRBV28; abundance: .; j_gene: TRBJ2-5; CDR3aa: ASSLSRAQETQY
v_gene: TRBV19; abundance: .; j_gene: TRBJ2-7; CDR3aa: ASSIEFGLLISYEQY
v_gene: TRBV5-3; abundance: .; j_gene: TRBJ1-6; CDR3aa: ARSFLTRLH
v_gene: TRBV28; abundance: .; j_gene: TRBJ2-4; CDR3aa: ASSLFRLAGGKNIQY